The 28 T cell receptor beta chains below all came from one sample that was sequenced in a study of Graves' ophthalmopathy and Graves' hyperthyroidism. As the template, RNA transcripts were used to amplify TCR beta CDR3 regions. RT-PCR with HTBI primers came first, then second-round multiplex PCR. TCRdb redid the calling of the multiplex PCR reads with MiXCR, one entry per CDR3 protein. Of about 1.1 million distinct CDR3 sequences listed, less than 45% are singletons. Input material: peripheral blood or thyroid tissue (not recorded which). The source of these receptors is an adult man with Graves' hyperthyroidism.

With regard to this clonotype: The germline gene is not matched at one end of the junction; a read error may be the cause. This chain uses TRBV7-2 with TRBJ2-5; D is possibly TRBD2 (6 bases). The CDR3 has 14 amino acids. Germline CDR1 and CDR2: SGHTA and FQGNSA. The CDR3 protein is CVSSSTGDGETQYF. Here the CDR3 DNA reads TGTGTCAGCAGTTCAACGGGAGACGGAGAGACCCAGTACTTC.

This clonotype was detected many times. The gene calls are TRBV24-1 and TRBJ2-2; 9 bases fit TRBD2. V trimming: 5 bases; J trimming: 4 bases; junction bases outside the gene matches: 10. This CDR3 is 17 amino acids long. The germline V gene has CDR1 KGHDR and CDR2 SFDVKD. CDR3 sequence reads: CATSGRRGGVGTGELFF. The CDR3, as DNA: TGTGCCACCAGTGGAAGGCGGGGGGGCGTTGGCACCGGGGAGCTGTTTTTT.

A note on this clonotype: At one of its ends the junction is not consistent with the germline gene, which may arise from a read error. The genes are TRBV10-3 and TRBJ2-5; 14 nucleotides match TRBD2. The CDR3 is made up of 15 amino acids. CDR1 and CDR2 (germline): ENHRY, SYGVKD. This chain's CDR3 is CRRLAGGPVGETQYF. The DNA of the CDR3 is TGCAGGCGACTAGCGGGAGGGCCGGTAGGAGAGACCCAGTACTTC.

There are many counts of this clonotype. J is TRBJ2-5 and V is TRBV7-9, with TRBD2 identical over 11 bases. This CDR3 is built from 17 residues. The V segment lost 3 bases and the J segment 6 bases; nucleotides outside the gene matches: 12. The germline gives CDR1 SEHNR, CDR2 FQNEAQ (reference sequence). CDR3 protein: CASSLARLAGGFQTQYF. In DNA form, the CDR3 reads TGTGCCAGCAGCTTGGCCCGCCTAGCGGGAGGTTTTCAGACCCAGTACTTC.

Details on this clonotype: A much more abundant neighbour one base away suggests this may be a read error. The chain combines TRBV7-2 with TRBJ2-7; D may be TRBD1 (5 bases). This CDR3 spans 14 amino acids. CDR1 is SGHTA and CDR2 is FQGNSA in the germline V gene. The CDR3 sequence: CANSLFDSSYEQYF. In nucleotides, the CDR3 is TGTGCCAACAGCTTATTTGACAGCTCCTACGAGCAGTACTTC.

The sample holds a few counts of this clonotype. The gene calls are TRBV7-2 and TRBJ2-2, with 14 bases that match TRBD2. Germline V CDR1 and CDR2: SGHTA, FQGNSA. The V and J ends lost 5 bases and 7 bases, in that order; junction bases with no gene match: 9. The CDR3 contains 17 residues. The CDR3 nucleotides are TGTGCCAGCAGCCCTGGGACTAGCGGGAGAATAGGCGGGGAGCTGTTTTTT. Protein: CASSPGTSGRIGGELFF.

Worth noting for this clonotype: As the CDR3 is not closed by the conserved phenylalanine or tryptophan, this likely results from a read error. This chain joins TRBV20-1 and TRBJ1-5; unclear D gene. The germline V and J ends were trimmed by 2 bases and 2 bases, with 13 bases remaining between them. This CDR3 contains 15 residues. Germline V gene data show CDR1 as DFQATT and CDR2 as SNEGSKA (reference sequence). This CDR3 is CSARFANGGNQPQHG. CDR3 bases: TGCAGTGCTAGATTCGCAAATGGGGGCAATCAGCCCCAGCATGGT.

This clonotype was detected only a few times. The gene calls are TRBV12-3 or TRBV12-4 and TRBJ1-4; tentative D call: TRBD1 (5 bases). CDR3 length equals 15 residues. The V and J ends lost 6 bases and 4 bases respectively, with 15 bases between them. CDR3 sequence reads: CASRSDGAYNEKLFF. The CDR3 DNA is TGTGCCAGCAGGTCCGATGGGGCGTATAATGAAAAACTGTTTTTT.

The chain recombines TRBV10-3 with TRBJ1-5; D might be TRBD1 (5 bases). Looked up from germline, CDR1 is ENHRY and CDR2 is SYGVKD. V lost 6 bases and J 0 bases, leaving 9 bases between the germline ends. This CDR3 has 14 amino acids. The CDR3 DNA reads as TGTGCCATCAGGCTGACAGCTAGCAATCAGCCCCAGCATTTT. This translates into CAIRLTASNQPQHF.

Comments on this clonotype: At one of its ends the junction is not consistent with the germline gene, which may arise from a read error. The chain carries TRBV10-3 and TRBJ1-6; D is undetermined. The CDR3 length is 15 residues. Germline CDR1 reads ENHRY; CDR2 reads SYGVKD. The CDR3 bases are TGTGCCAGCAGTTACATAGGAACGAGGAATTCACCCCTCCACTTT. Protein: CASSYIGTRNSPLHF.

Ten or more counts support this clonotype. The V call is TRBV15, the J call TRBJ1-5, with 7 bases lining up with TRBD1. With V trimmed by 2 bases and J by 7 bases, 8 bases remained unmatched. The germline V gene has CDR1 LNHNV and CDR2 YYDKDF (reference sequence). This CDR3 is 15 amino acids long. The CDR3 sequence is CATSRPDRRGQPQHF. CDR3 in DNA: TGTGCCACCAGCAGACCGGACAGGCGGGGACAGCCCCAGCATTTT.

This clonotype was seen a handful of times. The chain employs TRBV12-3 or TRBV12-4 and TRBJ1-5; D is unclear. Trimming cost V 3 bases and J 6 bases, with 12 bases left between them. CDR3 length equals 14 residues. CDR3 sequence: CASSFSLVSQPQHF. The CDR3 region has the DNA TGTGCCAGCAGTTTTTCCCTGGTCAGTCAGCCCCAGCATTTT.

Concerning this clonotype itself: The germline gene is not matched at one end of the junction; a read error may be the cause. J is TRBJ1-4 and V is TRBV15; 8 nucleotides line up with TRBD1. The CDR3 consists of 18 residues. The germline V gene encodes CDR1 LNHNV and CDR2 YYDKDF (reference sequence). CDR3: CASSSTFGQGATNEKLFF. The CDR3 DNA sequence: TGTGCCAGCAGCTCCACTTTCGGACAGGGCGCAACTAATGAAAAACTGTTTTTT.

The gene calls are TRBV5-6 and TRBJ1-4; the match to TRBD1 covers 7 bases. This CDR3 comprises 18 residues. With 2 bases clipped from V and 0 bases from J, the junction kept 10 bases outside the gene matches. Germline values: CDR1 SGHDT, CDR2 YYEEEE. For the CDR3, the DNA is TGTGCCAGCAGCTTAGGGACAGTCCTTAATCCAACTAATGAAAAACTGTTTTTT. Its translation: CASSLGTVLNPTNEKLFF.

The V gene is TRBV2, the J gene TRBJ1-5; TRBD1 might be the D (5 bases). The CDR3 runs to 15 residues. Trimming removed 6 bases from V and 0 bases from J, with 12 bases in between. Germline CDR1 is SNHLY and CDR2 is FYNNEI. CDR3 loop: CASRTDRNSNQPQHF. CDR3 bases: TGTGCCAGCAGGACTGACAGAAATAGCAATCAGCCCCAGCATTTT.

J is TRBJ1-5 and V is TRBV9, with 7 bases aligning to TRBD1. This CDR3 is 16 amino acids long. The V gene end was trimmed by 4 bases and the J gene end by 1 base; junction bases not matched to a gene: 8. The V gene's germline CDR1 is SGDLS and CDR2 YYNGEE. CDR3 in amino acids: CASSSNRGASNQPQHF. Written as DNA, the CDR3 is TGTGCCAGCAGCAGTAACAGGGGTGCAAGCAATCAGCCCCAGCATTTT.

This chain uses TRBV20-1 with TRBJ1-4; D may be TRBD1 (5 bases). Germline loops: CDR1 DFQATT, CDR2 SNEGSKA (reference sequence). The germline V and J ends were trimmed by 4 bases and 7 bases, with 16 bases remaining between them. The length of the CDR3 is 14 residues. CDR3 in amino acids: CSATLMGRGEKLFF. DNA for the CDR3: TGCAGTGCTACTCTCATGGGAAGGGGTGAAAAACTGTTTTTT.

The chain recombines TRBV7-3 with TRBJ1-6, with D possibly being TRBD1 (5 bases). Trimming left V 3 bases short and J 10 bases short, with 16 bases between. There are 15 residues in the CDR3. The germline CDR1 and CDR2 sequences are SGHTA and FQGTGA. The CDR3, as DNA: TGTGCCAGCAGCTTCACCGGGCAGGGCGGATCACCCCTCCACTTT. Protein: CASSFTGQGGSPLHF.

This chain joins TRBV2 and TRBJ1-1; D perhaps matches TRBD1 (5 bases). Germline V gene lookup returns CDR1 SNHLY and CDR2 FYNNEI. This CDR3 has 15 residues. Trimming took 7 bases from V and 1 from J, leaving 16 bases between them. CDR3 region: CASTGTVWENTEAFF. The CDR3 nucleotides are TGTGCCAGCACCGGGACCGTATGGGAGAACACTGAAGCTTTCTTT. The full variable domain, completed using reference TRBV2 and TRBJ1-1, is EPEVTQTPSHQVTQMGQEVILRCVPISNHLYFYWYRQILGQKVEFLVSFYNNEISEKSEIFDDQFSVERPDGSNFTLKIRSTKLEDSAMYFCASTGTVWENTEAFFGQGTRLTVV.

This clonotype was seen more than once but under ten times. The V and J genes are TRBV5-5 and TRBJ2-2, with D unresolved. This CDR3 region has 14 residues. Germline-derived CDR1 and CDR2 are SGHKS and YYEKEE (reference sequence). With 0 bases removed from V and 6 bases from J, the gap between germline ends came to 9 bases. CDR3 loop: CASSLERVAGELFF. The CDR3 DNA follows: TGTGCCAGCAGCTTGGAACGGGTGGCCGGGGAGCTGTTTTTT.

This clonotype has ten or more counts. J is TRBJ2-7 and V is TRBV15; D might be TRBD1 or TRBD2, each matching 5 bases. V dropped 5 bases and J dropped 4 bases, with 9 bases sitting between them. This CDR3 is 12 amino acids long. CDR1 and CDR2 (germline): LNHNV, YYDKDF (reference sequence). CDR3 loop: CATSRDEYEQYF. In nucleotides, the CDR3 is TGTGCCACCAGCCGGGACGAGTACGAGCAGTACTTC.

This clonotype was found many times. This chain joins TRBV4-3 and TRBJ1-6; no clear D. The CDR3 covers 13 residues. Germline V CDR1 and CDR2: LGHNA, YSLEER. The V and J ends lost 0 bases and 7 bases respectively, with 4 bases between them. The CDR3 loop reads CASSQDRNSPLHF. As DNA, the CDR3 is TGCGCCAGCAGCCAAGATCGCAATTCACCCCTCCACTTT.

This clonotype was seen many times. The rearrangement uses TRBV15 and TRBJ2-5; the D gene is possibly TRBD1 (5 bases). Deletions cut 5 bases from V and 5 bases from J, with 12 bases between. Germline CDR1 reads LNHNV; CDR2 reads YYDKDF (reference sequence). This CDR3 is built from 13 residues. In nucleotides, the CDR3 is TGTGCCACCAGCGGGCAGGGTTGGGAGACCCAGTACTTC. Amino acid sequence: CATSGQGWETQYF.

The V gene is TRBV7-8, the J gene TRBJ2-7; 11 nucleotides line up with TRBD2. The last part of the DNA fits TRBJ2-5 better; the J call may be wrong. Germline-derived CDR1 and CDR2 are SGHVS and FQNEAQ. This CDR3 comprises 16 residues. Here the CDR3 DNA reads TGTGCCAGCAGCTTAGACCCCCTAGCGGGAGGAGAGACCCAGTACTTC. Its translation is CASSLDPLAGGETQYF.

This clonotype has a handful of counts. The chain is built from TRBV10-3 and TRBJ2-7; 9 bases match TRBD1. V lost 6 bases and J lost 2; bases outside the gene matches: 5. Germline-derived CDR1 and CDR2 are ENHRY and SYGVKD. The CDR3 is 14 residues long. The CDR3 DNA is TGTGCCATCAGACAAGGGACAGGGACCTACGAGCAGTACTTC. Translated, it gives CAIRQGTGTYEQYF.

This clonotype was found many times. In nucleotides, the CDR3 is TGCAGTGCGAAGAATACAGGGGCCTATGGCTACACCTTC. It is translated as CSAKNTGAYGYTF. The rearrangement uses TRBV20-1 and TRBJ1-2; 7 nucleotides agree with TRBD1. With V trimmed by 6 bases and J by 4 bases, 8 bases remained unmatched. CDR3 length: 13 residues. The V gene's germline CDR1 is DFQATT and CDR2 SNEGSKA (reference sequence).

The rearrangement joins TRBV20-1 to TRBJ1-1, with 7 nucleotides matching TRBD1. The CDR3 is 11 residues long. Losses at the gene ends were 5 bases for V and 11 bases for J; bases not matched to a gene: 8. Looked up from germline, CDR1 is DFQATT and CDR2 is SNEGSKA (reference sequence). This CDR3 reads CSARVGTVAFF. CDR3 bases: TGCAGTGCTCGAGTCGGGACAGTGGCTTTCTTT.

The rearrangement uses TRBV20-1 and TRBJ2-5; 7 bases align to TRBD1. The CDR3 is 14 amino acids. V was clipped by 5 bases and J by 6 bases; unmatched bases: 12. Looked up from germline, CDR1 is DFQATT and CDR2 is SNEGSKA (reference sequence). The CDR3 nucleotides are TGCAGTGCTCCCGGGATAACAGGGGTACAGACCCAGTACTTC. Protein product: CSAPGITGVQTQYF.